A single count supports the clone carrying this TCR beta chain. What it binds is unknown. The PCR ran on 60 Vbeta and 13 Jbeta primers. Assay used: immunoSEQ multiplex PCR; TCRdb lists only in-frame clones, some missing. The sample gives about 110,000 clones, 65% to 90% of which show up once; less than 2% is in the top ten. The data were obtained in a study of cytomegalovirus exposure and HLA in healthy donors. Study as a whole: Counted in an early data release were 65 million to 100 million unique TCRs from HLA-typed donors.

Study conclusions and caveats: Investigators reported fewer than 200 TCR beta chains as tied to cytomegalovirus. There were some V segments, including TRBV6-2 and TRBV6-3, excluded as indistinguishable. Clonal expansion, a later analysis showed, was greater in HLA-associated TCR beta chains than in equally common others.

The CDR3 consists of 14 residues. V lost 4 bases and J 3 bases, leaving 12 bases between the germline ends. Germline loops: CDR1 SEHNR, CDR2 FQNEAQ (reference sequence). Sequencing used PBMCs. This receptor was obtained from a man over 45 in good health and CMV-seronegative. The chain links TRBV7-9 to TRBJ2-5; D ambiguous. In DNA form, the CDR3 reads TGTGCCAGCAGCTCAACCCCGCGGAAAGAGACCCAGTACTTC. It codes for CASSSTPRKETQYF.